This TCR beta chain was identified during a study of T cells expressing NK-cell markers. Study in general: Sorted CD3+CD56+NKG2C+, CD3+CD56+NKG2C- and CD3+CD56-NKG2C+ T-cell subsets were beta-chain profiled. Within the sequenced cohort of eight donors, seven exhibited HCMV seropositivity and one was seronegative.

This CDR3 region has 13 residues. Germline loops: CDR1 DFQATT, CDR2 SNEGSKA (reference sequence). TCRdb reprocessed the 5' RACE reads; each CDR3 protein has one entry and no DNA is given. Seen in this sample are a few hundred thousand distinct CDR3 sequences; the ten most common clones hold roughly 3.6%. The V and J genes are TRBV20-1 and TRBJ2-2; TCRdb proposes TRBD1, but this gene call is untestable without DNA. The clonotype comes from a man younger than 30 in good health. The sample comprised blood T cells: a sorted CD56 or NKG2C T cell subset, CD4+ or CD8+ T cells, or bulk PBMC T cells (not recorded which). The CDR3 protein is CSASRDNTGELFF.